Shown below are 24 T cell receptor beta chains from a single sample sequenced in a study of blood T cell repertoires in COVID-19 (dated by TCRdb to 2020 to 2021). Receptor amplification or capture employed the immunoSEQ multiplex PCR assay. The table was pulled from immuneACCESS by TCRdb, which kept in-frame rearrangements only. Such tables lose some clones; where checked, under half of the loss comes from unresolved V genes, and the rest has no known cause. In this sample the table shows 120,000 or so clones, under 90% of which occur a single time. The leading ten clones occupy 3.9% of the sample. Input material: peripheral blood. The source is a man aged 60 to 69 with acute or convalescent COVID-19.

The gene calls are TRBV6-2 or TRBV6-3 and TRBJ2-7; 7 bases fit TRBD1. Per germline, CDR1 MNHEY and CDR2 SVGEGT. The V and J ends lost 6 bases and 1 base, in that order; junction bases with no gene match: 12. The CDR3 spans 16 residues. The CDR3 sequence is CASSPLMTGQSYEQYF. The DNA for the CDR3 is TGTGCCAGCAGCCCTCTGATGACAGGGCAGTCCTACGAGCAGTACTTC.

This chain links TRBV12-3 or TRBV12-4 with TRBJ1-1, with 8 nucleotides matching TRBD1. There are 13 residues in the CDR3. V was pared by 5 bases and J by 10 bases, with 9 bases of the junction left unmatched. CDR3 loop: CASSPDREFAAFF. The CDR3 DNA is TGTGCCAGCAGTCCGGACAGGGAGTTTGCAGCTTTCTTT.

The J gene is TRBJ2-3, the V gene TRBV30, with no clear D. Germline CDR1 GTSNPN, CDR2 SVGIG (reference sequence). V lost 2 bases and J 0 bases, leaving 9 bases between the germline ends. The CDR3 has 14 residues. CDR3 in amino acids: CAWSPPQSTDTQYF. The CDR3 nucleotides are TGTGCCTGGAGTCCCCCTCAGAGCACAGATACGCAGTATTTT.

The DNA of the CDR3 is TGTGCCAGCAGCGCGGACAGGGGTGATGAGCAGTTCTTC. The encoded protein is CASSADRGDEQFF. This sequence joins TRBV5-6 and TRBJ2-1, with TRBD1 matching 9 bases. With 4 bases clipped from V and 8 bases from J, the junction kept 4 bases outside the gene matches. The germline V gene encodes CDR1 SGHDT and CDR2 YYEEEE. This CDR3 has 13 residues.

The chain is built from TRBV24-1 and TRBJ2-7; D possibly corresponds to TRBD1 (5 bases). The CDR3 spans 13 residues. Trimming took off 5 bases at V and 7 bases at J, with 14 bases between the two ends. The germline V gene encodes CDR1 KGHDR and CDR2 SFDVKD. CDR3 in DNA: TGTGCCACCAGTGCAACAGGAGTCTGGGAGCAGTACTTC. Translating gives CATSATGVWEQYF.

The chain combines TRBV5-1 with TRBJ2-1; 14 nucleotides align to TRBD2. The CDR3 consists of 16 residues. The germline V gene has CDR1 SGHRS and CDR2 YFSETQ. Unmatched junction bases numbered 8, after V lost 4 bases and J lost 8 bases. The CDR3 reads CASSPPGLAGVDEQFF. In nucleotides, the CDR3 is TGCGCCAGCAGCCCACCGGGACTAGCGGGAGTGGATGAGCAGTTCTTC.

The rearrangement uses TRBV11-2 and TRBJ1-5; the D gene is possibly TRBD1 (5 bases). This CDR3 spans 14 amino acids. The germline V and J ends were trimmed by 1 base and 5 bases, with 9 bases remaining between them. Germline V gene lookup returns CDR1 SGHAT and CDR2 FQNNGV. CDR3: CASSLVGPDQPQHF. The CDR3 nucleotides are TGTGCCAGCAGCTTAGTGGGGCCGGATCAGCCCCAGCATTTT.

The V call is TRBV28, the J call TRBJ2-7; TRBD1 matches at 8 bases. This CDR3 is built from 14 residues. The germline V gene has CDR1 MDHEN and CDR2 SYDVKM. V dropped 3 bases and J dropped 3; count of bases not matched to a gene: 4. In DNA, the CDR3 is TGTGCCAGCAGTTTCGGTACAGGGGGCTACGAGCAGTACTTC. Amino acid sequence: CASSFGTGGYEQYF.

The CDR3 DNA is TGTGCCAGCAGCTTGAAGGGGGGGCCTAGGGGCAATCAGCCCCAGCATTTT. This gives the protein CASSLKGGPRGNQPQHF. V and J are TRBV5-6 and TRBJ1-5; tentative D call: TRBD1 (6 bases). V was pared by 1 base and J by 2 bases, with 16 bases between. Germline lookup yields CDR1 SGHDT and CDR2 YYEEEE. CDR3 length: 17 residues.

This chain uses TRBV29-1 with TRBJ2-7; TRBD2 matches 9 bases. Trimming at V came to 1 base and at J to 2 bases, leaving 0 bases not matched to a gene. The CDR3 consists of 13 residues. Per the germline V gene, CDR1 is SQVTM and CDR2 is ANQGSEA. This CDR3 is CSVEVAGAYEQYF. CDR3 DNA: TGCAGCGTTGAAGTAGCGGGGGCCTACGAGCAGTACTTC.

The chain employs TRBV11-3 and TRBJ2-3; no reliable D call. CDR1 is SGHNT and CDR2 is YENEEA in the germline V gene. Trimming stripped 2 bases from V and 2 bases from J, with 8 bases between. There are 14 residues in the CDR3. The CDR3 DNA reads TGTGCCAGCAGCTTACAAAGCGACACAGATACGCAGTATTTT. Translating it yields CASSLQSDTDTQYF.

V is TRBV24-1 and J is TRBJ2-5; 8 bases are shared with TRBD1. CDR3 size: 13 residues. Germline CDR1 is KGHDR and CDR2 is SFDVKD. Trimming at V came to 9 bases and at J to 4 bases, leaving 6 bases not matched to a gene. The CDR3 region has the DNA TGTGCCACCGCTCAGGGGGCGCGAGAGACCCAGTACTTC. Translated: CATAQGARETQYF.

The genes are TRBV21-1 and TRBJ1-5. TRBV21-1 is designated a pseudogene. The CDR3 runs to 15 residues. CDR3 in amino acids: CASTPGPGLGQPQHF. The DNA for the CDR3 is TGTGCCAGCACCCCGGGTCCGGGGTTGGGGCAGCCCCAGCATTTT.

Only one count was recorded for this clone. The gene calls are TRBV24-1 and TRBJ2-1; maybe TRBD1 (6 bases). Trimming shortened V by 5 bases and J by 9 bases, and 16 bases separated the two germline ends. CDR1 is KGHDR and CDR2 is SFDVKD in the germline V gene. The CDR3 is made up of 14 amino acids. CDR3 sequence reads: CATSAASDSPEQFF. The CDR3 DNA reads TGTGCCACCAGTGCCGCCTCGGACAGTCCTGAGCAGTTCTTC.

V and J are TRBV27 and TRBJ2-3; 10 nucleotides line up with TRBD2. Trimming removed 8 bases from V and 4 bases from J; junction bases left unmatched: 9. Per the germline V gene, CDR1 is MNHEY and CDR2 is SMNVEV (reference sequence). The CDR3 covers 15 residues. The CDR3, as DNA: TGTGCCAGCCACGCTAGCGGGAGACGGGCAGATACGCAGTATTTT. Amino acid sequence: CASHASGRRADTQYF.

This rearrangement joins TRBV25-1 to TRBJ2-2; TRBD1 agrees at 9 bases. This CDR3 is 17 amino acids long. Trimming took 10 bases from V and 0 from J; bases not matched to a gene: 12. Germline assignment: CDR1 MGHDK and CDR2 SYGVNS. CDR3 residues: CATIGDRVWANTGELFF. As DNA, the CDR3 is TGTGCCACCATAGGGGACAGGGTGTGGGCGAACACCGGGGAGCTGTTTTTT.

The rearrangement uses TRBV15 and TRBJ1-4; perhaps TRBD1 as D (6 bases). The CDR3 has 17 residues. The ends were cut back, 1 base at V and 4 bases at J, with 16 bases in the middle. Germline V CDR1 and CDR2: LNHNV, YYDKDF (reference sequence). Here the CDR3 DNA reads TGTGCCACCAGCAGAGCAAAGACAGGCAATTATAATGAAAAACTGTTTTTT. The encoded protein is CATSRAKTGNYNEKLFF.

CDR3 sequence (DNA): TGTGCCAGCACCGGGGACAGGGCGCTCTTCGGCTACACCTTC. It codes for CASTGDRALFGYTF. This chain links TRBV6-6 with TRBJ1-2, with 9 bases lining up with TRBD1. V shed 7 bases, J shed 8 bases, and the junction held 11 bases outside the gene matches. The CDR3 is 14 amino acids. The germline gives CDR1 MNHNY, CDR2 SVGAGI (reference sequence).

This clone was detected only a few times. This sequence joins TRBV19 and TRBJ2-1; TRBD2 agrees at 8 bases. The CDR3 runs 16 residues. Looked up from germline, CDR1 is LNHDA and CDR2 is SQIVND (reference sequence). V lost 3 bases, J lost 10 bases, and 14 bases stayed unmatched. Written as DNA, the CDR3 is TGTGCCAGTAGTATCCTGGGGACTAGTACTAGAGCGGAGCAGTTCTTC. Translating gives CASSILGTSTRAEQFF.

The rearrangement joins TRBV9 to TRBJ1-5, with 8 bases matching TRBD1. Unmatched junction bases numbered 8, after V lost 2 bases and J lost 7 bases. The germline V gene has CDR1 SGDLS and CDR2 YYNGEE. The CDR3 length is 15 residues. CDR3 bases: TGTGCCAGCAGCGTGACAGGGGTCGATGGGCAGCCCCAGCATTTT. Translating gives CASSVTGVDGQPQHF. Full variable domain (remainder filled in from reference TRBV9 and TRBJ1-5): DSGVTQTPKHLITATGQRVTLRCSPRSGDLSVYWYQQSLDQGLQFLIQYYNGEERAKGNILERFSAQQFPDLHSELNLSSLELGDSALYFCASSVTGVDGQPQHFGDGTRLSIL.

This chain joins TRBV20-1 and TRBJ2-7; 7 bases align to TRBD1. V lost 5 bases, J lost 5 bases, and 3 bases stayed unmatched. This CDR3 comprises 11 residues. The germline gives CDR1 DFQATT, CDR2 SNEGSKA (reference sequence). CDR3 nucleotide sequence: TGCAGTGCTGACAGGGAAGACGAGCAGTACTTC. Amino acids: CSADREDEQYF.

The gene calls are TRBV27 and TRBJ1-2; D is possibly TRBD1 (5 bases). Germline values: CDR1 MNHEY, CDR2 SMNVEV (reference sequence). V was pared by 6 bases and J by 2 bases, with 10 bases between. CDR3 length equals 13 residues. CDR3 amino acids: CASSPGGNYGYTF. As DNA, the CDR3 is TGTGCCAGCAGCCCCGGGGGGAACTATGGCTACACCTTC.

V gene TRBV7-2 combines with J gene TRBJ2-5; 16 bases line up with TRBD2. CDR3 length: 17 amino acids. The V and J ends lost 3 bases and 5 bases, in that order; junction bases with no gene match: 6. Germline V lookup: CDR1 SGHTA, CDR2 FQGNSA. CDR3 region: CASSFAGLAGGWETQYF. The CDR3 DNA follows: TGTGCCAGCAGCTTTGCGGGACTAGCGGGAGGGTGGGAGACCCAGTACTTC.

This sequence joins TRBV29-1 and TRBJ2-7, with D possibly matching TRBD2 (5 bases). The CDR3 length is 13 residues. Germline V gene lookup returns CDR1 SQVTM and CDR2 ANQGSEA. The V and J ends lost 2 bases and 4 bases respectively, with 12 bases between them. The CDR3 DNA reads TGCAGCGTTGAACTAGCAGAAGGTTACGAGCAGTACTTC. Protein: CSVELAEGYEQYF.